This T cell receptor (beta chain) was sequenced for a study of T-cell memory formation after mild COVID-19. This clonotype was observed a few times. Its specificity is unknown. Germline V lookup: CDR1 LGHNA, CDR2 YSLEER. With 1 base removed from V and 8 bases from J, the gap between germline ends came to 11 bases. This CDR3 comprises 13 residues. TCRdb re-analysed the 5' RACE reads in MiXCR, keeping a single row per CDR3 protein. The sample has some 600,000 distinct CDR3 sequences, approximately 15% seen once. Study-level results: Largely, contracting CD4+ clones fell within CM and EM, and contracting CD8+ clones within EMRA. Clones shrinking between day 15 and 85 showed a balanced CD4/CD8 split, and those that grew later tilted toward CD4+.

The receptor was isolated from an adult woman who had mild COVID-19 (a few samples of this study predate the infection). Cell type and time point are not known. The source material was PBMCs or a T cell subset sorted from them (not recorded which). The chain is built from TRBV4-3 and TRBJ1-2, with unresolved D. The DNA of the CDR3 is TGCGCCAGCAGCCAAGGGGGTGCTGACGGCTACACCTTC. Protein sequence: CASSQGGADGYTF.